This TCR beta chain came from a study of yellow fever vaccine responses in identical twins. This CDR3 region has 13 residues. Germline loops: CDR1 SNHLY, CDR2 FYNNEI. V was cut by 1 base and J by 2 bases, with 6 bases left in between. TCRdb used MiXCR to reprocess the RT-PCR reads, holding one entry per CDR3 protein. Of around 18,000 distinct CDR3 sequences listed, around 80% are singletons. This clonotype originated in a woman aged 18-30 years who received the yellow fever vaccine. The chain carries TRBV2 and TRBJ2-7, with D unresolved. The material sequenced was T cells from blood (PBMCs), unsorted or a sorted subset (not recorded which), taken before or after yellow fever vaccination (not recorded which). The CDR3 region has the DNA TGTGCCAGCAGTGAAGTGCAGACCTACGAGCAGTACTTC. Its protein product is CASSEVQTYEQYF.